This entry is about one T cell receptor beta chain. Antigen unknown. This sample is part of a study of T cell responses to AZD1222 COVID-19 vaccine. Study in general: Investigators merged groups given second doses at roughly 4 or roughly 12 weeks.

Between the trimmed V and J ends, which lost 8 bases and 2 bases, there was a span of 12 bases. The CDR3 covers 13 residues. Germline V gene lookup returns CDR1 MNHEY and CDR2 SVGAGI. Using immunoSEQ multiplex PCR, the repertoire was profiled, and TCRdb retains in-frame clones only, with some absent. The sample holds 130,000 or so clones, 90% seen once. Overall study results and limits: Mostly white British, mostly female donors; authors suggested clonal diversity may be underestimated. Reportedly, nearly half of unique spike TCRs recognized epitopes outside B.1.351/B.1.1.7 mutations.

This sequence was found in an adult in good health. Sample: peripheral blood, taken on day 0 of AZD1222 vaccination. The chain recombines TRBV6-5 with TRBJ1-2; D may be TRBD1 (6 bases). DNA of the CDR3: TGTGCCAGCGTGTTCACAGGGAACTATGGCTACACCTTC. Encoded protein: CASVFTGNYGYTF.